These 25 T cell receptor beta chains were sequenced from one sample in a study of T cell repertoires in cytomegalovirus infection. Each CDR3 protein gets one entry after TCRdb re-called the reads with MiXCR. The sample lists nearly 700,000 distinct CDR3 sequences; around 32% were seen once. Their cognate antigens are unknown. The sample here was cultured PBMCs, taken from culture after CMV antigen stimulation. These TCRs come from a human donor in good health (CMV status not recorded). Some clones in this sample may be carry-over from other donors' samples.

The rearrangement links TRBV2 to TRBJ1-6; D is perhaps TRBD1 (5 bases). The germline CDR1 and CDR2 sequences are SNHLY and FYNNEI. Trimming removed 2 bases at V and 5 bases at J, with 13 bases between. The CDR3 is 16 amino acids. The CDR3 nucleotides read TGTGCCAGCAGTGAATTCGGGGGGATAAATAATTCACCCCTCCACTTT. Translation gives CASSEFGGINNSPLHF.

This clonotype was observed a handful of times. The rearrangement uses TRBV3-1 and TRBJ1-1; the match to TRBD1 covers 8 bases. V lost 4 bases and J lost 0; bases outside the gene matches: 7. The CDR3 contains 16 residues. The V gene's germline CDR1 is LGHDT and CDR2 YNNKEL (reference sequence). The DNA for the CDR3 is TGTGCCAGCAGCCGTCGCCAGGGGGCCTTGAACACTGAAGCTTTCTTT. Its protein product is CASSRRQGALNTEAFF.

The chain combines TRBV19 with TRBJ2-1; 7 bases align to TRBD1. The CDR3 sequence is 14 residues long. Per germline, CDR1 LNHDA and CDR2 SQIVND (reference sequence). The V gene end was trimmed by 4 bases and the J gene end by 3 bases; junction bases not matched to a gene: 3. This chain's CDR3 is CASSKTGIYNEQFF. CDR3 nucleotides: TGTGCCAGTAGTAAGACAGGGATCTACAATGAGCAGTTCTTC.

This clonotype was recorded many times. J is TRBJ1-1 and V is TRBV7-2, with D hard to call. The CDR3 contains 13 residues. V was shortened by 1 base and J by 1 base, with 4 bases between the two germline ends. Germline CDR1 reads SGHTA; CDR2 reads FQGNSA. CDR3 in amino acids: CASSLGWNTEAFF. The CDR3 DNA follows: TGTGCCAGCAGCTTAGGGTGGAACACTGAAGCTTTCTTT.

This clonotype was counted a few times. The chain couples TRBV10-1 to TRBJ2-3; 9 bases map to TRBD2. Germline V gene data show CDR1 as WNHNN and CDR2 as SYGVQD (reference sequence). Losses at the gene ends were 3 bases for V and 4 bases for J; bases not matched to a gene: 2. This CDR3 region has 14 residues. For the CDR3, the DNA is TGCGCCAGCAGTGATGGGACTAGCCCAGATACGCAGTATTTT. It is translated as CASSDGTSPDTQYF.

This clonotype has ten or more counts. The V call is TRBV7-2, the J call TRBJ2-1, with 7 bases lining up with TRBD2. CDR3 length: 15 amino acids. Germline V gene data show CDR1 as SGHTA and CDR2 as FQGNSA. Trimming cost V 5 bases and J 2 bases; bases outside gene matches: 6. This CDR3 reads CASSQASGPYNEQFF. CDR3 nucleotide sequence: TGTGCCAGCAGCCAAGCTAGCGGTCCCTACAATGAGCAGTTCTTC.

The chain is built from TRBV2 and TRBJ2-2; 10 bases agree with TRBD2. Looked up from germline, CDR1 is SNHLY and CDR2 is FYNNEI. The V segment lost 4 bases and the J segment 7 bases; nucleotides outside the gene matches: 3. This CDR3 spans 14 amino acids. CDR3 in amino acids: CASSGQREGGELFF. The CDR3 nucleotides are TGTGCCAGCAGTGGCCAGCGGGAGGGCGGGGAGCTGTTTTTT.

The chain combines TRBV5-4 with TRBJ2-3; a possible D gene is TRBD2 (6 bases). Germline V CDR1 and CDR2: SGHNT, YYREEE (reference sequence). This CDR3 is 13 amino acids long. V was shortened by 9 bases and J by 2 bases, with 13 bases between the two germline ends. CDR3 coding DNA: TGTGCCACCGGAACGGGGGACACAGATACGCAGTATTTT. Encoded protein: CATGTGDTDTQYF.

This chain connects TRBV19 to TRBJ2-2, with D maybe TRBD1 (6 bases). The CDR3 is 14 residues long. V was trimmed by 10 bases and J by 6 bases, leaving 18 bases between them. Germline lookup yields CDR1 LNHDA and CDR2 SQIVND (reference sequence). CDR3 nucleotides: TGTGCCACAAGTCCCCCCGGACAGCCCGGGGAGCTGTTTTTT. Protein: CATSPPGQPGELFF. Full variable domain (outside the CDR3, taken from reference TRBV19 and TRBJ2-2): DGGITQSPKYLFRKEGQNVTLSCEQNLNHDAMYWYRQDPGQGLRLIYYSQIVNDFQKGDIAEGYSVSREKKESFPLTVTSAQKNPTAFYLCATSPPGQPGELFFGEGSRLTVL.

This chain joins TRBV11-2 and TRBJ2-3, with D tentatively TRBD2 (5 bases). Looked up from germline, CDR1 is SGHAT and CDR2 is FQNNGV. Trimming stripped 1 base from V and 1 base from J, with 18 bases between. This CDR3 has 18 amino acids. DNA for the CDR3: TGTGCCAGCAGCTTAGTCCCCGCTAGGAGGTTCGGCACAGATACGCAGTATTTT. It encodes CASSLVPARRFGTDTQYF.

In its sample, this clonotype was seen many times. This chain links TRBV7-8 with TRBJ1-1; D uncertain. The CDR3 has 15 residues. With 0 bases removed from V and 1 base from J, the gap between germline ends came to 9 bases. CDR1 is SGHVS, CDR2 FQNEAQ, per germline. In nucleotides, the CDR3 is TGTGCCAGCAGCTTAGCGTCAGGTCGGAACACTGAAGCTTTCTTT. Translated: CASSLASGRNTEAFF.

The rearrangement links TRBV6-6 to TRBJ2-4, with D hard to call. Deletions cut 6 bases from V and 0 bases from J, with 12 bases between. CDR3 length: 15 residues. Germline loops: CDR1 MNHNY, CDR2 SVGAGI (reference sequence). In nucleotides, the CDR3 is TGTGCCAGCAGGGCCGGGCGGATAGCCAAAAACATTCAGTACTTC. This sequence encodes CASRAGRIAKNIQYF.

This clonotype has a handful of counts. The chain uses TRBV6-1 and TRBJ2-5; D unresolved. Trimming took off 4 bases at V and 2 bases at J, with 11 bases between the two ends. The CDR3 has 14 amino acids. Germline V gene sequence: CDR1 MNHNS, CDR2 SASEGT. CDR3 sequence (DNA): TGTGCCAGCAGTGTGTGGCAATTTCAAGAGACCCAGTACTTC. It yields the protein CASSVWQFQETQYF.

V is TRBV27 and J is TRBJ1-2; D possibly corresponds to TRBD1 (5 bases). The V end lost 5 bases, the J end lost 6 bases, and 19 bases lay between the germline ends. The CDR3 consists of 15 residues. Germline-derived CDR1 and CDR2 are MNHEY and SMNVEV (reference sequence). For the CDR3, the DNA is TGTGCCAGCAGTCCGACCGGGACGGCTACGAATGGCTACACCTTC. This sequence encodes CASSPTGTATNGYTF.

This clonotype was observed a single time. The chain is built from TRBV7-9 and TRBJ1-4; the D is unclear. Trimming took off 5 bases at V and 1 base at J, with 8 bases between the two ends. Germline-derived CDR1 and CDR2 are SEHNR and FQNEAQ (reference sequence). This CDR3 spans 14 amino acids. The CDR3 DNA reads TGTGCCAGCAGCCAGGCGATAACTAATGAAAAACTGTTTTTT. Protein sequence: CASSQAITNEKLFF. Full variable domain (missing parts from reference TRBV7-9 and TRBJ1-4): DTGVSQNPRHKITKRGQNVTFRCDPISEHNRLYWYRQTLGQGPEFLTYFQNEAQLEKSRLLSDRFSAERPKGSFSTLEIQRTEQGDSAMYLCASSQAITNEKLFFGSGTQLSVL.

The chain combines TRBV27 with TRBJ1-2; a weak D match, TRBD1 (5 bases). In germline, CDR1 is MNHEY, CDR2 SMNVEV (reference sequence). The CDR3 covers 15 residues. Trimming took 7 bases from V and 2 from J, leaving 17 bases between them. CDR3 protein: CASTPRLGQNYGYTF. The CDR3 DNA reads as TGTGCCAGCACCCCTCGACTGGGGCAAAACTATGGCTACACCTTC.

The table lists this clonotype with a few counts. The chain joins TRBV5-1 to TRBJ1-5; 8 bases fit TRBD1. There are 14 residues in the CDR3. Germline V gene lookup returns CDR1 SGHRS and CDR2 YFSETQ. V lost 0 bases, J lost 7 bases, and 3 bases stayed unmatched. The CDR3 DNA is TGCGCCAGCAGCTTGGAGGGACAGGCACAGCCCCAGCATTTT. As protein: CASSLEGQAQPQHF.

The rearrangement uses TRBV2 and TRBJ2-7; the D is unclear. CDR1 is SNHLY, CDR2 FYNNEI, per germline. Trimming took off 7 bases at V and 2 bases at J, with 12 bases between the two ends. There are 13 residues in the CDR3. As DNA, the CDR3 is TGTGCCAGCATACGGCAGGAGACCTACGAGCAGTACTTC. Its translation is CASIRQETYEQYF. The variable domain in full, with the rest retrieved from reference TRBV2 and TRBJ2-7, is EPEVTQTPSHQVTQMGQEVILRCVPISNHLYFYWYRQILGQKVEFLVSFYNNEISEKSEIFDDQFSVERPDGSNFTLKIRSTKLEDSAMYFCASIRQETYEQYFGPGTRLTVT.

This sequence joins TRBV6-1 and TRBJ2-3; 8 bases align to TRBD2. Germline CDR1 reads MNHNS; CDR2 reads SASEGT. The CDR3 covers 14 residues. V lost 7 bases and J lost 0; bases outside the gene matches: 3. The CDR3 is CASKAGVSTDTQYF. CDR3 DNA sequence: TGTGCCAGCAAAGCGGGAGTTAGCACAGATACGCAGTATTTT.

The chain is built from TRBV7-3 and TRBJ2-1; D is uncertain. Germline loops: CDR1 SGHTA, CDR2 FQGTGA. Trimming took off 7 bases at V and 7 bases at J, with 8 bases between the two ends. The CDR3 has 11 amino acids. The CDR3 region has the DNA TGTGCCAGCAACAACTGGAATGAGCAGTTCTTC. This codes for CASNNWNEQFF.

This clonotype was picked up a small number of times. V usage is TRBV28 and J usage is TRBJ2-1, with D perhaps matching TRBD1 or TRBD2 (5 bases each). The germline V gene has CDR1 MDHEN and CDR2 SYDVKM. The V end was cut by 5 bases, the J end by 2 bases, with 16 bases between. This CDR3 comprises 16 residues. Written as DNA, the CDR3 is TGTGCCAGCAGTAAAAAATCCTGGGGGACCTACAATGAGCAGTTCTTC. Its protein is CASSKKSWGTYNEQFF. Looking up the rest from reference TRBV28 and TRBJ2-1 gives the full variable domain: DVKVTQSSRYLVKRTGEKVFLECVQDMDHENMFWYRQDPGLGLRLIYFSYDVKMKEKGDIPEGYSVSREKKERFSLILESASTNQTSMYLCASSKKSWGTYNEQFFGPGTRLTVL.

CDR3 DNA sequence: TGTGCCAGCAGTGAAGTAGGGGCCTATAATTCACCCCTCCACTTT. Encoded protein: CASSEVGAYNSPLHF. This chain joins TRBV6-1 and TRBJ1-6; D is possibly TRBD1 (5 bases). The germline CDR1 and CDR2 sequences are MNHNS and SASEGT. The V end lost 1 base, the J end lost 2 bases, and 6 bases lay between the germline ends. The CDR3 is 15 residues long.

This clonotype has just a few counts. The chain is built from TRBV5-4 and TRBJ2-5, with D perhaps matching TRBD1 (6 bases). Trimming took 3 bases from V and 5 from J, leaving 20 bases between them. CDR1 SGHNT and CDR2 YYREEE come from the germline V gene (reference sequence). The CDR3 has 16 residues. CDR3 region: CASSSYKQSQGETQYF. The CDR3 coding sequence is TGTGCCAGCAGCTCCTATAAACAGAGTCAGGGGGAGACCCAGTACTTC.

V and J are TRBV12-3 or TRBV12-4 and TRBJ2-1; perhaps TRBD1 as D (5 bases). The germline V and J ends were trimmed by 4 bases and 5 bases, with 12 bases remaining between them. This CDR3 region has 14 residues. The CDR3 reads CASSYNTGHNEQFF. The CDR3 DNA reads TGTGCCAGCAGTTATAACACAGGTCACAATGAGCAGTTCTTC.

The V gene is TRBV7-2, the J gene TRBJ1-5; TRBD1 might be the D (5 bases). Between the trimmed V and J ends, which lost 0 bases and 4 bases, there was a span of 10 bases. Germline V CDR1 and CDR2: SGHTA, FQGNSA. This CDR3 region has 15 residues. DNA for the CDR3: TGTGCCAGCAGCTTAGCAGGGTGGGGGAATCAGCCCCAGCATTTT. Amino acid sequence: CASSLAGWGNQPQHF.